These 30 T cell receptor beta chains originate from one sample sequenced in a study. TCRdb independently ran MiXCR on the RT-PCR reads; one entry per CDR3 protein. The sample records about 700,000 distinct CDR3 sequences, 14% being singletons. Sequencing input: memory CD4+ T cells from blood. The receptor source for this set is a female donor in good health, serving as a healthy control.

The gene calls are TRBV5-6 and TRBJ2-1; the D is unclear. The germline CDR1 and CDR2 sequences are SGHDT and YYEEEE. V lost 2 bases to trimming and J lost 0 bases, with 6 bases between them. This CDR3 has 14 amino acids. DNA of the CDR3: TGTGCCAGCAGCTTCGGGTTCTCCTACAATGAGCAGTTCTTC. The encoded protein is CASSFGFSYNEQFF.

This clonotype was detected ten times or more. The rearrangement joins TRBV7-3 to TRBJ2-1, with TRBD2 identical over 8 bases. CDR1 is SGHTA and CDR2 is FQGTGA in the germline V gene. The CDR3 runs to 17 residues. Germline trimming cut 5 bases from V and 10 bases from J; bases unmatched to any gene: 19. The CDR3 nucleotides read TGTGCCAGCAGCACGCAAATTAGCGGGGCCAGCTCTGAGGAGCAGTTCTTC. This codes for CASSTQISGASSEEQFF.

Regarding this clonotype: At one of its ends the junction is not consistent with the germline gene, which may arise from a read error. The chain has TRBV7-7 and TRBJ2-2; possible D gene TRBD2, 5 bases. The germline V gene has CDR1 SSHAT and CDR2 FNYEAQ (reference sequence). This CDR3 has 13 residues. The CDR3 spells CASSEGDTGELFF. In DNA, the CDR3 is TGTGCTAGCAGCGAGGGAGACACCGGGGAGCTGTTTTTT.

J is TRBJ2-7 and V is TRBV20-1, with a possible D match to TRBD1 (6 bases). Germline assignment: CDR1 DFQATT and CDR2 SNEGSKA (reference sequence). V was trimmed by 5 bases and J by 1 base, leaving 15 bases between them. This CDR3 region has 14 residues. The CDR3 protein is CSARRDIPSYEQYF. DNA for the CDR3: TGCAGTGCTCGCCGGGACATACCTTCCTACGAGCAGTACTTC.

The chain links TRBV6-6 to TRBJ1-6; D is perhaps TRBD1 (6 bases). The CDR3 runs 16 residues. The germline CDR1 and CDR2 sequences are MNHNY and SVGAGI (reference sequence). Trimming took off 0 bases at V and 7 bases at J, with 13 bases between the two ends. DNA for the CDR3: TGTGCCAGCAGTTACTCGGTGGGGGCGCAGAATTCACCCCTCCACTTT. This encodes CASSYSVGAQNSPLHF.

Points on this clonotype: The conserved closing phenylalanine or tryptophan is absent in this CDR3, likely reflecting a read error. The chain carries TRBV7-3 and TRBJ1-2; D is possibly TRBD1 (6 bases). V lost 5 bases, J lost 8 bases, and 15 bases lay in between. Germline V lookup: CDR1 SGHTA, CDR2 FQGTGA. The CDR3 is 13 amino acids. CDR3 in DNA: TGTGCCAGCAGCACACTCCAGGGGAGCGGCTACACCCTC. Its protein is CASSTLQGSGYTL.

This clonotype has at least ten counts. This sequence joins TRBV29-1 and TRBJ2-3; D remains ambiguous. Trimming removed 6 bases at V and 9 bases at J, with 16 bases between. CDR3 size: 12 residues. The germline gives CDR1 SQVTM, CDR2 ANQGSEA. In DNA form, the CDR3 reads TGCAGCGTCCTGACCCTCCAGGAAACGCAGTATTTT. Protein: CSVLTLQETQYF.

CDR3 in amino acids: CASRRGVGAYEQYF. The CDR3 DNA is TGTGCCAGCAGGCGGGGCGTCGGGGCCTACGAGCAGTACTTC. The genes are TRBV28 and TRBJ2-7, with D perhaps TRBD2 (6 bases). Germline V gives CDR1 MDHEN, CDR2 SYDVKM. V was clipped by 6 bases and J by 2 bases, with 14 bases between them. The CDR3 runs 14 residues.

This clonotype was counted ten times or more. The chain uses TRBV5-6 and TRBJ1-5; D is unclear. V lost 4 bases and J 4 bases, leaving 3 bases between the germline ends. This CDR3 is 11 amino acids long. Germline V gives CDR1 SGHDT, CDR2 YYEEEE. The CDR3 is CASSANQPQHF. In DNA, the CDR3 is TGTGCCAGCAGCGCTAATCAGCCCCAGCATTTT.

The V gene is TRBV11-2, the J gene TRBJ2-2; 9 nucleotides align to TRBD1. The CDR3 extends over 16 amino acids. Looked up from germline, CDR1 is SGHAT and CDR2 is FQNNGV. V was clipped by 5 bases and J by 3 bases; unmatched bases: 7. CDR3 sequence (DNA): TGTGCCAGCAGCCGCCGGACAGGGGTGGACACCGGGGAGCTGTTTTTT. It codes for CASSRRTGVDTGELFF.

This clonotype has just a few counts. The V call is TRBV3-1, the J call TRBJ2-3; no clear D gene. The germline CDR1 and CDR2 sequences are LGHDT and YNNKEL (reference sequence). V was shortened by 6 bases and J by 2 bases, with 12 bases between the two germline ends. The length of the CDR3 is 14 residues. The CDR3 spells CASSRAVHTDTQYF. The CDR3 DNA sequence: TGTGCCAGCAGTAGGGCGGTACACACAGATACGCAGTATTTT.

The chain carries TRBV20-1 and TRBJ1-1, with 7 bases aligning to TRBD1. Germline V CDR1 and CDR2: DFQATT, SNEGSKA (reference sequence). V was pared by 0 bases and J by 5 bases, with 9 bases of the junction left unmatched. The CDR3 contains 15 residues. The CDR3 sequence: CSARDVARGDTEAFF. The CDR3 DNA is TGCAGTGCTAGAGATGTTGCCAGGGGGGATACTGAAGCTTTCTTT.

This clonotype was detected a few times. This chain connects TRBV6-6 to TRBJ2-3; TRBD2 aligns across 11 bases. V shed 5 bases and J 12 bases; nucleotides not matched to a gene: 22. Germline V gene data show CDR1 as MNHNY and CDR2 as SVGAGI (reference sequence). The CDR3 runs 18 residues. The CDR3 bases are TGTGCCAGCAGTCGTCTCCCTGGGACTAGCGGACACCCGAATCCCCAGTATTTT. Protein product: CASSRLPGTSGHPNPQYF.

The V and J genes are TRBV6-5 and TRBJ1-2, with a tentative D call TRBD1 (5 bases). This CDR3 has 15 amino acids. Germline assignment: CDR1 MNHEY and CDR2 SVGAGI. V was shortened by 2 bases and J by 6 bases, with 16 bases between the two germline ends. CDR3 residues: CASSYNAGRWDGYTF. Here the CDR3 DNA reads TGTGCCAGCAGTTACAACGCAGGGAGGTGGGATGGCTACACCTTC.

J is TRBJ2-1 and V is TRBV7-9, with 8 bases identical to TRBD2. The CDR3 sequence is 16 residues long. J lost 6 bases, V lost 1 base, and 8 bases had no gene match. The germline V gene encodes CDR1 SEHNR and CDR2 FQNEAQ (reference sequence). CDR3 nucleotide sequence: TGTGCCAGCAGCTTAGGGGCGGGAGGAGGGTTCAATGAGCAGTTCTTC. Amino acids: CASSLGAGGGFNEQFF.

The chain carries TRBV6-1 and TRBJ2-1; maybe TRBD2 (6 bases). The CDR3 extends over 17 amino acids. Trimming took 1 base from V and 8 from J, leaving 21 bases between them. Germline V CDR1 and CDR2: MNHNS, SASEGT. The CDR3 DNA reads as TGTGCCAGCAGTGAAGTTGCGGGCGGGACTTGGGGTTATGAGCAGTTCTTC. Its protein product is CASSEVAGGTWGYEQFF.

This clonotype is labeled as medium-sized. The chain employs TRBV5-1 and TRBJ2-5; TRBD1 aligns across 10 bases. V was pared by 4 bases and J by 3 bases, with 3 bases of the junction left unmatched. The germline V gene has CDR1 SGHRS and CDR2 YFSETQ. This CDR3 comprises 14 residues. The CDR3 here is CASSQGQGKETQYF. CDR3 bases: TGCGCCAGCAGCCAGGGACAGGGGAAAGAGACCCAGTACTTC.

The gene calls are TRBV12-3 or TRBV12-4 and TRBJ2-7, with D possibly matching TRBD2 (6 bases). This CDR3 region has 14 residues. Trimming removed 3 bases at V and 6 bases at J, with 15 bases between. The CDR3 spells CASSFTGAGSEQYF. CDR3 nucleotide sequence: TGTGCCAGCAGTTTTACGGGAGCGGGTAGCGAGCAGTACTTC.

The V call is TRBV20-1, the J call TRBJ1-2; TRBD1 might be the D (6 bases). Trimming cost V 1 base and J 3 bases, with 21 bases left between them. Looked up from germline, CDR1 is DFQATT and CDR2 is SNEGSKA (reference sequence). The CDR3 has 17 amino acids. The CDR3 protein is CSARAGQGSEKDYGYTF. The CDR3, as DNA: TGCAGTGCTAGAGCGGGGCAGGGGTCGGAAAAGGACTATGGCTACACCTTC.

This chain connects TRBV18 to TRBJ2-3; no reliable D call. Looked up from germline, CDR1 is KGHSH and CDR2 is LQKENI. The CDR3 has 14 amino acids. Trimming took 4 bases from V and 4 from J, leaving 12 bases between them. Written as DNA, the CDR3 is TGTGCCAGCTCACTCCAATCTCCTCCAGATACGCAGTATTTT. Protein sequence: CASSLQSPPDTQYF.

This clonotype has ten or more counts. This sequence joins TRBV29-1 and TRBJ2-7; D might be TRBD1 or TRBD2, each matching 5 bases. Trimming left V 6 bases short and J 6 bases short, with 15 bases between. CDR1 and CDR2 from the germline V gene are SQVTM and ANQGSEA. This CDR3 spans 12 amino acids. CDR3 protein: CSVGELDLEQYF. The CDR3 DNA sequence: TGCAGCGTGGGGGAACTAGATCTCGAGCAGTACTTC.

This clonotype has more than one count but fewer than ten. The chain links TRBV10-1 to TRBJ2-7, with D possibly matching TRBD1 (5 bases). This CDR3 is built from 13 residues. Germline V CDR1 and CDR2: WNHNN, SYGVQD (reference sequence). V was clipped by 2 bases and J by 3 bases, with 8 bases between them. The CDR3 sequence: CASSEGHYYEQYF. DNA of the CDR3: TGCGCCAGCAGTGAGGGACACTACTACGAGCAGTACTTC.

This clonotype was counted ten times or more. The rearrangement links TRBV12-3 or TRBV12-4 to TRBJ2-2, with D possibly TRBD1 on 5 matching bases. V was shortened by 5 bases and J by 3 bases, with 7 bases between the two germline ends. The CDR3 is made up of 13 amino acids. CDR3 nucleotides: TGTGCCAGCAGTCGCAGGGACACCGGGGAGCTGTTTTTT. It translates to CASSRRDTGELFF.

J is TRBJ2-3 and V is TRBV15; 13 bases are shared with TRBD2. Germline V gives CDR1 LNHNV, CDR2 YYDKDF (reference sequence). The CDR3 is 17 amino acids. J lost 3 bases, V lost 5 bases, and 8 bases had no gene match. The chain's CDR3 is CATSAGTSGIGTDTQYF. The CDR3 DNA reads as TGTGCCACCAGCGCCGGGACTAGCGGGATCGGTACAGATACGCAGTATTTT.

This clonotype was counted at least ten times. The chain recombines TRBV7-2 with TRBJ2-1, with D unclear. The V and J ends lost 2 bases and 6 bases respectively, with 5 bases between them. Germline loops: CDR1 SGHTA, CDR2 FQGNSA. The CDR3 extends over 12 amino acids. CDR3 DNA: TGTGCCAGCAGCTTACAATTCAATGAGCAGTTCTTC. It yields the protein CASSLQFNEQFF.

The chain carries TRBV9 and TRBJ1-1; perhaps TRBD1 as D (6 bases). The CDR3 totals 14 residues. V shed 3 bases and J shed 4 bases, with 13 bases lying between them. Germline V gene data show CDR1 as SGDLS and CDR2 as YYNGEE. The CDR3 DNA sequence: TGTGCCAGCAGCGACCAACAGGGCTCCACTGAAGCTTTCTTT. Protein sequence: CASSDQQGSTEAFF.

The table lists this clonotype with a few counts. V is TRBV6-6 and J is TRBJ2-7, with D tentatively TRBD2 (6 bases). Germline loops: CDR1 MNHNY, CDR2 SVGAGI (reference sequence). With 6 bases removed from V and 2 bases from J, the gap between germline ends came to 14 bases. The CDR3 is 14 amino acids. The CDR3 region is CASRPRGDAYEQYF. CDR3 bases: TGTGCCAGCAGGCCGCGGGGAGATGCCTACGAGCAGTACTTC.

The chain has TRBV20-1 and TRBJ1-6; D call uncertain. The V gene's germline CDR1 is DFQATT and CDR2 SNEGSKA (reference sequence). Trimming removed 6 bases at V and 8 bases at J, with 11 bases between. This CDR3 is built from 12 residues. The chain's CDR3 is CSATNRYSPLHF. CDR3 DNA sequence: TGCAGTGCCACCAACAGATATTCACCCCTCCACTTT.

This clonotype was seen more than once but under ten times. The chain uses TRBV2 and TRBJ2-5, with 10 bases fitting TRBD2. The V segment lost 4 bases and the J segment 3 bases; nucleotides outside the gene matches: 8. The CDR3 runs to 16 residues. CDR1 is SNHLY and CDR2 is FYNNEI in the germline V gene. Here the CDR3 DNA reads TGTGCCAGCAGTGGGGGGTGGACTAGCGGAAAAGAGACCCAGTACTTC. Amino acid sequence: CASSGGWTSGKETQYF.

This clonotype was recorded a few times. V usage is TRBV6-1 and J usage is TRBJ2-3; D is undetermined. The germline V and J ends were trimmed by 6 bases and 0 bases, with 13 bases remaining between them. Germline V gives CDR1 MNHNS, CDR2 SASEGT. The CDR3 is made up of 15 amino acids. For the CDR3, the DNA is TGTGCCAGCAGGTACTACGGTCTTAGCACAGATACGCAGTATTTT. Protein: CASRYYGLSTDTQYF.